This TCR beta chain is from a study of identical twins. Findings and limits, study-wide: The study found weaker excess twin sharing in beta out-of-frame sequences.

Note on this clonotype: Its target is unknown.

Template switching created a universal primer site, and the cDNA included unique molecular identifiers. TCRdb re-analysed the 5' RACE reads in MiXCR, keeping a single row per CDR3 protein. The data hold roughly 770,000 distinct CDR3 sequences, with about 18% observed a single time. Another study also made use of these data, one on T cells expressing NK-cell markers. This second report adds: Beta-chain profiling covered CD3+CD56+NKG2C+, CD3+CD56+NKG2C- and CD3+CD56-NKG2C+ sorted subsets. The authors sequenced eight donors, of whom seven were HCMV-seropositive and one was seronegative.

The clonotype originates from a woman aged 18 to 35 in good health. The material sequenced was PBMCs.

The CDR3 loop reads CASSQGLGGSYNEQFF. The CDR3 bases are TGCGCCAGCAGCCAAGGTTTAGGAGGCTCCTACAATGAGCAGTTCTTC. This chain connects TRBV4-3 to TRBJ2-1; D perhaps matches TRBD2 (5 bases). Germline assignment: CDR1 LGHNA and CDR2 YSLEER. V shed 1 base and J shed 0 bases, with 10 bases lying between them. The CDR3 consists of 16 residues.